This TCR beta chain was sequenced in a study of T-cell memory formation after mild COVID-19. General observations from the study: Researchers found some responding clones in pre-infection memory, a sign that cross-reactive memory joined.

The CDR3 length is 14 residues. CDR1 and CDR2 from the germline V gene are LGHNA and YSLEER. Trimming took 3 bases from V and 0 from J, leaving 8 bases between them. This clonotype was seen a few times. Its antigen is unidentified. TCRdb recomputed calls from the 5' RACE reads with MiXCR, one row per CDR3 protein. Of approximately 560,000 distinct CDR3 sequences in the sample, roughly 17% were seen once. The chain recombines TRBV4-3 with TRBJ2-5, with no clear D. The TCR was taken from an adult woman who had mild COVID-19 (a few samples of this study predate the infection). Cell type and time point are not known. Sequencing was carried out using PBMCs or a T cell subset sorted from them (not recorded which). The CDR3 is CASSQTANQETQYF. For the CDR3, the DNA is TGCGCCAGCAGCCAGACGGCAAACCAAGAGACCCAGTACTTC.